These T cell receptor beta chains were read from a single sample in a study of T cells in Graves' hyperthyroidism and ophthalmopathy. TCRdb reprocessed the multiplex PCR reads via MiXCR and lists one record per CDR3 protein. There are about 280,000 distinct CDR3 sequences in the sample; around a quarter occur only once, and about a quarter lies in the top ten. The sample consisted of blood. These receptors were obtained from a man aged 40-49 years with Graves' hyperthyroidism that later progressed to Graves' ophthalmopathy. Both conserved end residues are part of each CDR3. Each record gives: clone size, J gene, D gene, V gene, CDR3 protein, CDR3 DNA. The D gene is left open where the match is weak. Expanded clones get a size class; other rows say once, few or many, or leave the size out.

few	TRBJ2-4	TRBD1	TRBV5-1	CASSSGQAISSIQYF	TGCGCCAGCAGCTCGGGACAGGCTATTTCGAGCATTCAGTACTTC
many	TRBJ2-7	TRBD1	TRBV28	CASRYRDRPYEQYF	TGTGCCAGCAGATACCGGGACAGGCCCTACGAGCAGTACTTC
.	TRBJ1-6	TRBD1	TRBV4-1	CASSQEGQNYNSPLHF	TGCGCCAGCAGCCAAGAGGGACAGAACTATAATTCACCCCTCCACTTT
many	TRBJ2-7	TRBD2	TRBV10-2	CASRETSEYYEQYF	TGCGCCAGCAGAGAGACTAGCGAGTACTACGAGCAGTACTTC
many	TRBJ1-1	.	TRBV5-1	CASSLESGLLNTEAFF	TGCGCCAGCAGCTTGGAATCAGGACTACTGAACACTGAAGCTTTCTTT
many	TRBJ1-1	.	TRBV7-8	CASSLRRLNTEAFF	TGTGCCAGCAGCTTAAGACGGCTGAACACTGAAGCTTTCTTT
many	TRBJ1-5	.	TRBV19	CASSGGAGQPQHF	TGTGCCAGTAGTGGGGGGGCAGGACAGCCCCAGCATTTT
many	TRBJ2-7	.	TRBV5-1	CASQLDPSSYEQYF	TGCGCCAGCCAGCTGGATCCGAGCTCCTACGAGCAGTACTTC
many	TRBJ1-1	TRBD1	TRBV7-9	CASSGLPGTGLMGTEAFF	TGTGCCAGCAGCGGACTTCCCGGGACAGGGCTCATGGGCACTGAAGCTTTCTTT
many	TRBJ2-7	.	TRBV12-3/TRBV12-4	CASSSGRLEQYF	TGTGCCAGCAGTTCAGGGAGACTCGAGCAGTACTTC
many	TRBJ1-1	.	TRBV20-1	CSARARANTEAFF	TGCAGTGCTAGAGCCCGGGCCAACACTGAAGCTTTCTTT
few	TRBJ1-2	.	TRBV6-5	CASSYGREEDGYTF	TGTGCCAGCAGTTACGGTAGGGAAGAGGATGGCTACACCTTC
many	TRBJ2-2	.	TRBV9	CASSVVEFRGTGELFF	TGTGCCAGCAGCGTAGTGGAGTTCAGGGGCACCGGGGAGCTGTTTTTT
few	TRBJ1-6	.	TRBV4-1	CASSLQPGAPLHF	TGCGCCAGCAGCCTCCAACCGGGAGCACCCCTCCACTTT
.	TRBJ2-5	TRBD1	TRBV11-2	CASSPDDRGETQYF	TGTGCCAGCAGCCCTGACGACAGGGGCGAGACCCAGTACTTC
many	TRBJ2-5	TRBD2	TRBV20-1	CSAVPGLVQTQYF	TGCAGTGCTGTCCCGGGACTAGTTCAGACCCAGTACTTC